This TCR beta chain was retrieved from a study of cytomegalovirus exposure and HLA in healthy donors. Study-wide findings and caveats: While the bulk of TCR sequences proved rare, some public TCRs turned up in many donors. Among TCR beta chains of equal frequency, HLA-associated ones were more clonally expanded in a later analysis. In a later analysis, common viral pathogens appeared linked to several of the most significant clusters.

This clone turned up a few times. The antigen is undetermined. The CDR3 consists of 14 residues. J was trimmed by 5 bases and V by 7 bases; bases with no gene match: 7. Germline values: CDR1 SQVTM, CDR2 ANQGSEA. 60 Vbeta and 13 Jbeta primers were used in PCR. In the original processing: A later analysis tallied approximately 87 million unique TCR beta chains, approximately 11 million of them shared. Clones were sequenced by immunoSEQ multiplex PCR, and TCRdb holds only the in-frame ones, with some missing. Clone size and the V and J calls come from that table; the DNA yielded D and trimming. The sample has about 180,000 clones, 80% seen once.

This TCR was recovered from a woman aged 45-60 years in good health and CMV-seropositive. The sample was PBMCs. The chain is built from TRBV29-1 and TRBJ2-1; 11 nucleotides agree with TRBD1. This chain's CDR3 is CSAGDRGLNNEQFF. Here the CDR3 DNA reads TGCAGCGCCGGGGACAGGGGGTTAAACAATGAGCAGTTCTTC.